The text below deals with one TCR beta chain. The sample comes from a study of a mutant IDH1 vaccine in newly diagnosed glioma. TCRdb's table, derived via immunoSEQ multiplex PCR, lists solely in-frame clones and lacks some. The sample has about 98,000 clones; around 90% are singletons. Time point: baseline, week 1 (first vaccination visit). Regarding treatment: pre-vaccination baseline after standard-of-care therapy. This CDR3 is 13 amino acids long. The V gene's germline CDR1 is SGHAT and CDR2 FQNNGV. Deletions cut 0 bases from V and 1 base from J, with 1 base between. This sample comprised PBMCs, obtained from a glioma patient treated with radiotherapy, temozolomide or both. The receptor was isolated from a woman aged 50 to 60 with glioma. The chain has TRBV11-2 and TRBJ1-5; D is undetermined. The CDR3 DNA follows: TGTGCCAGCAGCTTAGACAGCAATCAGCCCCAGCATTTT. It specifies CASSLDSNQPQHF.